These 27 T cell receptor beta chains were all obtained from the same sample, sequenced in a study of neurological immune-mediated disorders. TCRdb reanalysed the 5' RACE reads using MiXCR and keeps one entry per CDR3 protein. The sample holds tens of thousands of distinct CDR3 sequences; over 4% are singletons and the top ten take roughly 5.7%. The sample was PBMCs. Source of these receptors: a human donor with multiple sclerosis. The donor label of this sample is uncertain.

This clonotype has at least ten counts. The rearrangement joins TRBV4-1 to TRBJ2-2; the match to TRBD1 covers 8 bases. The junction had 4 bases not matched to a gene; V was cut back by 4 bases and J by 0 bases. The CDR3 is made up of 16 amino acids. In germline, CDR1 is MGHRA, CDR2 YSYEKL. The chain's CDR3 is CASSRQGSPNTGELFF. For the CDR3, the DNA is TGCGCCAGCAGCCGACAGGGGTCCCCGAACACCGGGGAGCTGTTTTTT.

This clonotype was observed many times. This sequence joins TRBV5-6 and TRBJ1-5; possible D gene TRBD1, 5 bases. The CDR3 has 16 amino acids. V lost 4 bases, J lost 7 bases, and 21 bases lay in between. Looked up from germline, CDR1 is SGHDT and CDR2 is YYEEEE. Written as DNA, the CDR3 is TGTGCCAGCAGCACCTTGGGGACCGACGGCTACCAGCCCCAGCATTTT. It specifies CASSTLGTDGYQPQHF.

At least ten counts were recorded for this clonotype. The V and J genes are TRBV2 and TRBJ2-2; 7 nucleotides align to TRBD2. The V gene end was trimmed by 8 bases and the J gene end by 6 bases; junction bases not matched to a gene: 9. CDR3 length: 14 residues. Germline CDR1 and CDR2: SNHLY and FYNNEI. Written as DNA, the CDR3 is TGTGCCAGCGCCAGATGGGGGGGGGCCGGGGAGCTGTTTTTT. Amino acids: CASARWGGAGELFF.

The V gene is TRBV6-2 or TRBV6-3, the J gene TRBJ2-2, with no clear D. The CDR3 sequence is 15 residues long. V was clipped by 3 bases and J by 6 bases, with 14 bases between them. The germline CDR1 and CDR2 sequences are MNHEY and SVGEGT. CDR3 protein: CASSYFPPGAGELFF. The CDR3, as DNA: TGTGCCAGCAGTTATTTCCCCCCTGGAGCCGGGGAGCTGTTTTTT.

The gene calls are TRBV11-2 and TRBJ2-7, with D possibly matching TRBD2 (5 bases). The V gene's germline CDR1 is SGHAT and CDR2 FQNNGV. This CDR3 has 12 amino acids. V was shortened by 6 bases and J by 3 bases, with 9 bases between the two germline ends. The CDR3 reads CASRNGIYEQYF. In DNA form, the CDR3 reads TGTGCCAGCAGAAACGGGATCTACGAGCAGTACTTC.

This clonotype was seen many times. This chain links TRBV5-1 with TRBJ2-3; TRBD1 matches 9 bases. This CDR3 comprises 18 residues. Germline CDR1 and CDR2: SGHRS and YFSETQ. The V and J ends lost 5 bases and 2 bases, in that order; junction bases with no gene match: 15. CDR3 sequence (DNA): TGCGCCAGCAGACTTACAATCCCGGACAGGGGCTTCACAGATACGCAGTATTTT. This sequence encodes CASRLTIPDRGFTDTQYF. The entire variable domain, with the rest obtained from reference TRBV5-1 and TRBJ2-3, is as follows: KAGVTQTPRYLIKTRGQQVTLSCSPISGHRSVSWYQQTPGQGLQFLFEYFSETQRNKGNFPGRFSGRQFSNSRSEMNVSTLELGDSALYLCASRLTIPDRGFTDTQYFGPGTRLTVL.

This clonotype has more than one count but fewer than ten. The rearrangement joins TRBV5-1 to TRBJ2-3; D remains unclear. V was shortened by 5 bases and J by 3 bases, with 16 bases between the two germline ends. CDR3 length: 15 amino acids. The germline V gene encodes CDR1 SGHRS and CDR2 YFSETQ. The CDR3 spells CASSGGRSGTDTQYF. CDR3 nucleotide sequence: TGCGCCAGCAGTGGCGGTCGGTCTGGAACAGATACGCAGTATTTT.

This clonotype appeared many times. V gene TRBV24-1 combines with J gene TRBJ2-2, with D maybe TRBD2 (5 bases). The CDR3 consists of 15 residues. Trimming left V 4 bases short and J 2 bases short, with 10 bases between. Germline V gives CDR1 KGHDR, CDR2 SFDVKD. The CDR3 DNA follows: TGTGCCACCAGTGACCGGGAACTTAACACCGGGGAGCTGTTTTTT. Its protein is CATSDRELNTGELFF.

Ten or more counts support this clonotype. The V call is TRBV5-1, the J call TRBJ1-5; 8 bases are shared with TRBD1. Losses at the gene ends were 0 bases for V and 7 bases for J; bases not matched to a gene: 6. Per the germline V gene, CDR1 is SGHRS and CDR2 is YFSETQ. The CDR3 extends over 15 amino acids. The DNA for the CDR3 is TGCGCCAGCAGCTTGGATCAGGGGGCAGGGCAGCCCCAGCATTTT. Protein sequence: CASSLDQGAGQPQHF.

Ten or more counts support this clonotype. The CDR3 here is CASSLLASGAAEQFF. DNA of the CDR3: TGCGCCAGCAGCTTGTTGGCTAGCGGGGCCGCTGAGCAGTTCTTC. This sequence joins TRBV5-1 and TRBJ2-1; TRBD2 matches 9 bases. V shed 1 base and J 9 bases; nucleotides not matched to a gene: 8. The CDR3 runs 15 residues. The germline gives CDR1 SGHRS, CDR2 YFSETQ.

This chain joins TRBV19 and TRBJ2-7, with D perhaps TRBD1 or TRBD2 (5 bases each). Trimming removed 7 bases from V and 6 bases from J, with 13 bases in between. The germline gives CDR1 LNHDA, CDR2 SQIVND (reference sequence). The CDR3 is made up of 12 amino acids. Here the CDR3 DNA reads TGTGCCAGTAAGGGGCGCCGGGGCGAGCAGTACTTC. Translation: CASKGRRGEQYF.

This clonotype was counted ten times or more. The chain employs TRBV10-3 and TRBJ1-6; 7 positions match TRBD1. There are 13 residues in the CDR3. The V gene end was trimmed by 7 bases and the J gene end by 4 bases; junction bases not matched to a gene: 1. In germline, CDR1 is ENHRY, CDR2 SYGVKD. The CDR3 is CAITGQYNSPLHF. The DNA for the CDR3 is TGTGCCATCACGGGACAGTATAATTCACCCCTCCACTTT.

This clonotype was observed many times. Here the CDR3 DNA reads TGCAGTGGCGGGGCAGGGGATCGGGTCACAAAGCCCCAGCATTTT. Protein: CSGGAGDRVTKPQHF. The rearrangement joins TRBV20-1 to TRBJ1-5; maybe TRBD1 (6 bases). Trimming shortened V by 7 bases and J by 8 bases, and 24 bases separated the two germline ends. The CDR3 is 15 amino acids. Looked up from germline, CDR1 is DFQATT and CDR2 is SNEGSKA (reference sequence).

This clonotype was recorded many times. The V call is TRBV4-1, the J call TRBJ2-5, with 10 bases fitting TRBD2. The V segment lost 4 bases and the J segment 5 bases; nucleotides outside the gene matches: 25. The germline V gene has CDR1 MGHRA and CDR2 YSYEKL. The CDR3 covers 21 residues. The CDR3 region has the DNA TGCGCCAGCAGCCGCAGGAACCCCGGACTAGCGGATCTTCCCGGAATGGAGACCCAGTACTTC. Encoded protein: CASSRRNPGLADLPGMETQYF.

This clonotype was seen repeatedly, ten times or more. The chain recombines TRBV10-2 with TRBJ1-3; TRBD1 agrees at 10 bases. With V trimmed by 2 bases and J by 10 bases, 5 bases remained unmatched. The CDR3 has 14 residues. CDR1 is WSHSY, CDR2 SAAADI, per germline. The CDR3 DNA is TGCGCCAGCAGTGAGGGGACAGGGGACGGAACCATATATTTT. Its translation: CASSEGTGDGTIYF.

This clonotype occurred many times. The CDR3 region is CASRPRGSPLFNYGYTF. Here the CDR3 DNA reads TGTGCCAGCAGGCCGAGGGGCAGTCCTCTCTTCAACTATGGCTACACCTTC. This sequence joins TRBV12-3 or TRBV12-4 and TRBJ1-2; D is perhaps TRBD1 (5 bases). The CDR3 consists of 17 residues. Trimming cost V 6 bases and J 2 bases, with 22 bases left between them.

In this sample, this clonotype turned up many times. This sequence joins TRBV20-1 and TRBJ1-1; D ambiguous. The CDR3 consists of 15 residues. CDR1 DFQATT and CDR2 SNEGSKA come from the germline V gene (reference sequence). V dropped 5 bases and J dropped 11 bases, with 27 bases sitting between them. For the CDR3, the DNA is TGCAGTGCTTTTAGAGCAGGAAGGACCAATTTAAACGCTTTCTTT. Protein: CSAFRAGRTNLNAFF.

The sample holds a few counts of this clonotype. The chain employs TRBV5-1 and TRBJ1-2; the D is unclear. The germline gives CDR1 SGHRS, CDR2 YFSETQ. Trimming pared 0 bases from V and 0 bases from J, leaving 9 bases between. CDR3 length: 15 residues. CDR3 bases: TGCGCCAGCAGCTTGGGCAGGATATCTAACTATGGCTACACCTTC. It translates to CASSLGRISNYGYTF.

This clonotype showed up many times. The chain links TRBV20-1 to TRBJ2-1; D is unclear. The CDR3 consists of 13 residues. The germline gives CDR1 DFQATT, CDR2 SNEGSKA (reference sequence). V shed 4 bases and J shed 0 bases, with 7 bases lying between them. DNA for the CDR3: TGCAGTGCTACAGTAAGCTCCTACAATGAGCAGTTCTTC. Its protein product is CSATVSSYNEQFF.

This clonotype occurred many times. This chain links TRBV5-5 with TRBJ2-5; D possibly corresponds to TRBD2 (6 bases). The CDR3 contains 17 residues. With 4 bases removed from V and 5 bases from J, the gap between germline ends came to 24 bases. The germline V gene has CDR1 SGHKS and CDR2 YYEKEE (reference sequence). Here the CDR3 reads CASSPWAGPKTGETQYF. DNA for the CDR3: TGTGCCAGCAGCCCATGGGCGGGACCTAAGACTGGGGAGACCCAGTACTTC. The entire variable domain, with the rest obtained from reference TRBV5-5 and TRBJ2-5, is as follows: DAGVTQSPTHLIKTRGQQVTLRCSPISGHKSVSWYQQVLGQGPQFIFQYYEKEERGRGNFPDRFSARQFPNYSSELNVNALLLGDSALYLCASSPWAGPKTGETQYFGPGTRLLVL.

This clonotype was counted at least ten times. CDR3 in amino acids: CASSLGRETQYF. The DNA of the CDR3 is TGCGCCAGCAGCTTGGGGAGGGAGACCCAGTACTTC. The genes are TRBV5-1 and TRBJ2-5, with D tentatively TRBD2 (5 bases). Germline V gene lookup returns CDR1 SGHRS and CDR2 YFSETQ. Trimming removed 0 bases from V and 5 bases from J, with 5 bases in between. The CDR3 has 12 residues. Based on the CDR3 plus reference TRBV5-1 and TRBJ2-5, the full variable domain is KAGVTQTPRYLIKTRGQQVTLSCSPISGHRSVSWYQQTPGQGLQFLFEYFSETQRNKGNFPGRFSGRQFSNSRSEMNVSTLELGDSALYLCASSLGRETQYFGPGTRLLVL.

This clonotype was counted ten times or more. The chain is built from TRBV10-3 and TRBJ2-1; no definite D call. Germline values: CDR1 ENHRY, CDR2 SYGVKD. The CDR3 consists of 16 residues. Trimming removed 10 bases from V and 0 bases from J, with 19 bases in between. This CDR3 reads CATQLGPASSYNEQFF. CDR3 DNA: TGTGCCACTCAACTGGGCCCAGCGAGCTCCTACAATGAGCAGTTCTTC.

This clonotype was picked up many times. The CDR3 sequence is CASSLVGVRNTIYF. The CDR3 nucleotides read TGCGCCAGCAGCTTGGTGGGGGTCAGAAACACCATATATTTT. J is TRBJ1-3 and V is TRBV5-1, with D possibly TRBD1 on 5 matching bases. This CDR3 has 14 residues. V was trimmed by 0 bases and J by 5 bases, leaving 9 bases between them. The germline CDR1 and CDR2 sequences are SGHRS and YFSETQ.

This clonotype was recorded many times. This chain's CDR3 is CASTTGGDYGYTF. The CDR3 DNA follows: TGTGCCAGCACCACCGGGGGAGACTATGGCTACACCTTC. The chain uses TRBV11-3 and TRBJ1-2, with D possibly being TRBD1 (5 bases). V dropped 7 bases and J dropped 3 bases, with 12 bases sitting between them. The CDR3 spans 13 residues. CDR1 is SGHNT and CDR2 is YENEEA in the germline V gene. The variable domain in full, with the rest retrieved from reference TRBV11-3 and TRBJ1-2, is EAGVVQSPRYKIIEKKQPVAFWCNPISGHNTLYWYLQNLGQGPELLIRYENEEAVDDSQLPKDRFSAERLKGVDSTLKIQPAELGDSAVYLCASTTGGDYGYTFGSGTRLTVV.

Turning to this clonotype: This may stem from a read error, because a much larger clone lies one nucleotide away. The chain recombines TRBV7-9 with TRBJ2-7, with TRBD2 matching 12 bases. The J segment lost 9 bases and the V segment lost 5 bases, leaving 8 bases of the junction unmatched. The CDR3 is 14 amino acids. Germline CDR1 and CDR2: SEHNR and FQNEAQ (reference sequence). CDR3 coding DNA: TGTGCCAGCAGCCTACAACGGACTAGCGGGACGCAGTACTTC. Amino acid sequence: CASSLQRTSGTQYF.

Many counts were recorded for this clonotype. A much larger clone is a single base away; this may be a read error. This chain joins TRBV20-1 and TRBJ2-7; 9 bases agree with TRBD1. CDR1 is DFQATT and CDR2 is SNEGSKA in the germline V gene (reference sequence). This CDR3 region has 14 residues. V trimming: 0 bases; J trimming: 3 bases; junction bases outside the gene matches: 3. The chain's CDR3 is CSARDLDRGYEQYF. The CDR3 DNA sequence: TGCAGTGCTAGAGATCTGGACAGGGGCTACGAGCAGTACTTC.

This clonotype showed up many times. The chain has TRBV10-3 and TRBJ2-3; no clear D gene. The germline V and J ends were trimmed by 7 bases and 3 bases, with 14 bases remaining between them. This CDR3 has 14 residues. The germline V gene has CDR1 ENHRY and CDR2 SYGVKD. CDR3 protein: CAIKNPSPTDTQYF. CDR3 coding DNA: TGTGCCATCAAAAACCCCTCACCTACAGATACGCAGTATTTT.